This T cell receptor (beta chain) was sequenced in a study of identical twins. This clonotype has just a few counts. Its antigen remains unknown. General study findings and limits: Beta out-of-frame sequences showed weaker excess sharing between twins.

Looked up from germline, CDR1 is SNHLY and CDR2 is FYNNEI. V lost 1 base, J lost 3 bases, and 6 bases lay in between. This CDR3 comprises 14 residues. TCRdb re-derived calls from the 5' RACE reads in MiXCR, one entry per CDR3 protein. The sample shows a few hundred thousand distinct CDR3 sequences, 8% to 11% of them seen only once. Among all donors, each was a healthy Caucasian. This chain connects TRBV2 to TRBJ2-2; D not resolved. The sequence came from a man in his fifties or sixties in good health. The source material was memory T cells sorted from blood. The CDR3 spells CASSEVRYTGELFF. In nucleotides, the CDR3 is TGTGCCAGCAGTGAAGTCCGTTACACCGGGGAGCTGTTTTTT.